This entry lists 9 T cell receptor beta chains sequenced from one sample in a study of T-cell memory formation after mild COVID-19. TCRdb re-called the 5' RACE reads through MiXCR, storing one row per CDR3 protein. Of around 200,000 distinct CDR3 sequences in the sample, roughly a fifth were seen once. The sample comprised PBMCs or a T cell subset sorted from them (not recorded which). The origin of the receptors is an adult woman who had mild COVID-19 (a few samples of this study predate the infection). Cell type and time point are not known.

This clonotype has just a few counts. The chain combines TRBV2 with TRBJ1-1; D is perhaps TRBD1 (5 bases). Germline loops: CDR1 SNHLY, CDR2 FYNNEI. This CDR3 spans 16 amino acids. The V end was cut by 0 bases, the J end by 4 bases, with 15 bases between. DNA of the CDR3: TGTGCCAGCAGTGAAGCTTTACCCGGGGCCCGCACTGAAGCTTTCTTT. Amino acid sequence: CASSEALPGARTEAFF.

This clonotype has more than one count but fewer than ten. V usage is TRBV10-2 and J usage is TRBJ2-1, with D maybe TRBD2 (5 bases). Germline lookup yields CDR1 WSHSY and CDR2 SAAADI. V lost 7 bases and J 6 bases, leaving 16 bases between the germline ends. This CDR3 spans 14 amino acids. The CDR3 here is CASTGLEGGNEQFF. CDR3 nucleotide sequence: TGCGCCAGCACAGGACTCGAGGGTGGCAATGAGCAGTTCTTC.

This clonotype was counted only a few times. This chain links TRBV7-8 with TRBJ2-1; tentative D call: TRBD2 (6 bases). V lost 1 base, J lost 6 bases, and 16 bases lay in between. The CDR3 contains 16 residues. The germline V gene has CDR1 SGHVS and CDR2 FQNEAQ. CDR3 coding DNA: TGTGCCAGCAGCTTAGGTAGTTCGGGAGCAAGCAATGAGCAGTTCTTC. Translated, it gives CASSLGSSGASNEQFF.

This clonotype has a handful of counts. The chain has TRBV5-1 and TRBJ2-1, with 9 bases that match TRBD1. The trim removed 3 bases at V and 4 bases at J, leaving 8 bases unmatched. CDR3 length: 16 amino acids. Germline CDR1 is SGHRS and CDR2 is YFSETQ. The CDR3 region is CASSSGDREGYNEQFF. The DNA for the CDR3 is TGCGCCAGCAGCTCGGGGGACAGGGAAGGGTACAATGAGCAGTTCTTC.

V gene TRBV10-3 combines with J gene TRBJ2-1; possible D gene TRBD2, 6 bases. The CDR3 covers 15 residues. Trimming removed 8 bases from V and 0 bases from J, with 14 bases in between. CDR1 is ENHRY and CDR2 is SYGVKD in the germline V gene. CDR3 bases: TGTGCCATCGGTCTAGCGAGGAGCTCCTACAATGAGCAGTTCTTC. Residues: CAIGLARSSYNEQFF.

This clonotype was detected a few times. The CDR3 protein is CASSLGGDETQYF. CDR3 nucleotides: TGCGCCAGCAGCTTGGGAGGGGACGAGACCCAGTACTTC. The gene calls are TRBV5-1 and TRBJ2-5; D could derive from TRBD1 or TRBD2 (5 bases each). Trimming pared 0 bases from V and 5 bases from J, leaving 8 bases between. Germline V gene sequence: CDR1 SGHRS, CDR2 YFSETQ. CDR3 size: 13 residues.

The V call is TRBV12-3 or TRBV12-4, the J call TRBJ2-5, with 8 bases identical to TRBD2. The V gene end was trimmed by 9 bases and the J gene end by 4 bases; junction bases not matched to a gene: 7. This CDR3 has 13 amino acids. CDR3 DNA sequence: TGTGCCAGTGGTAGCGGGGTCGGAGAGACCCAGTACTTC. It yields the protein CASGSGVGETQYF.

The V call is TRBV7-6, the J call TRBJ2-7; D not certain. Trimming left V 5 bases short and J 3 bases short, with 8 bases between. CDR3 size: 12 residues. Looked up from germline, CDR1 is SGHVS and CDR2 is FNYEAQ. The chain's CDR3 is CASSPSDYEQYF. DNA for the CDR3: TGTGCCAGCAGCCCGTCGGACTACGAGCAGTACTTC.

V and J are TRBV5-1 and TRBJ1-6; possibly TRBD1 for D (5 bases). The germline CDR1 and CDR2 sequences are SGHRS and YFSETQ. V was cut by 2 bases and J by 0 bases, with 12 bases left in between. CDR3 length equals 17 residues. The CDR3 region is CASSLREGSSYNSPLHF. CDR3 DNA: TGCGCCAGCAGCTTAAGGGAGGGGAGCTCCTATAATTCACCCCTCCACTTT. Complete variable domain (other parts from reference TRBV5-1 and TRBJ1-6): KAGVTQTPRYLIKTRGQQVTLSCSPISGHRSVSWYQQTPGQGLQFLFEYFSETQRNKGNFPGRFSGRQFSNSRSEMNVSTLELGDSALYLCASSLREGSSYNSPLHFGNGTRLTVT.